Listed here are 31 T cell receptor beta chains from one sample, sequenced in a study of blood T cell repertoires in COVID-19. The protocol was immunoSEQ multiplex PCR, while the TCRdb copy is restricted to in-frame clones and leaves out a portion. The sample has some 170,000 clones, about four fifths seen once. Sequencing was done on a sample of peripheral blood. Receptors were obtained from a man aged 60 to 69 with active or convalescent COVID-19.

This chain links TRBV18 with TRBJ1-4; D is ambiguous. The CDR3 is made up of 14 amino acids. V dropped 3 bases and J dropped 7 bases, with 12 bases sitting between them. Germline CDR1 is KGHSH and CDR2 is LQKENI. DNA of the CDR3: TGTGCCAGCTCACCCGGGCAGGCGGGTGAAAAACTGTTTTTT. Amino acid sequence: CASSPGQAGEKLFF.

This chain uses TRBV4-2 with TRBJ2-3; TRBD2 matches at 14 bases. The CDR3 consists of 20 residues. CDR1 LGHNA and CDR2 YNFKEQ come from the germline V gene. The V and J ends lost 4 bases and 4 bases, in that order; junction bases with no gene match: 16. Here the CDR3 reads CASSRDAGTSGRFSADTQYF. The CDR3 bases are TGTGCCAGCAGCCGAGATGCCGGGACTAGCGGGAGATTTAGCGCAGATACGCAGTATTTT.

This chain links TRBV5-1 with TRBJ2-5; the D gene is possibly TRBD1 (6 bases). Germline CDR1 SGHRS, CDR2 YFSETQ. There are 13 residues in the CDR3. V shed 4 bases and J shed 0 bases, with 7 bases lying between them. DNA of the CDR3: TGCGCCAGCAGCGGGGACAACCAAGAGACCCAGTACTTC. This codes for CASSGDNQETQYF. The variable domain in full, with the rest retrieved from reference TRBV5-1 and TRBJ2-5, is KAGVTQTPRYLIKTRGQQVTLSCSPISGHRSVSWYQQTPGQGLQFLFEYFSETQRNKGNFPGRFSGRQFSNSRSEMNVSTLELGDSALYLCASSGDNQETQYFGPGTRLLVL.

V usage is TRBV27 and J usage is TRBJ1-5; TRBD1 matches at 8 bases. The CDR3 loop spans 16 amino acids. The germline CDR1 and CDR2 sequences are MNHEY and SMNVEV (reference sequence). With 6 bases clipped from V and 5 bases from J, the junction kept 12 bases outside the gene matches. CDR3 nucleotides: TGTGCCAGCAGGATCACCGGACAGGGCGTTTATCAGCCCCAGCATTTT. Translated, it gives CASRITGQGVYQPQHF.

The chain joins TRBV6-5 to TRBJ1-3; D uncertain. Germline V CDR1 and CDR2: MNHEY, SVGAGI. This CDR3 is built from 15 residues. Trimming cost V 0 bases and J 0 bases, with 6 bases left between them. The CDR3 protein is CASSYSGVSGNTIYF. CDR3 coding DNA: TGTGCCAGCAGTTACTCGGGAGTCTCTGGAAACACCATATATTTT.

This sequence joins TRBV6-1 and TRBJ2-4, with 7 bases matching TRBD2. There are 12 residues in the CDR3. Trimming took 2 bases from V and 8 from J; bases not matched to a gene: 0. Germline loops: CDR1 MNHNS, CDR2 SASEGT. The CDR3 sequence is CASSERGDIQYF. In nucleotides, the CDR3 is TGTGCCAGCAGTGAACGGGGGGACATTCAGTACTTC.

This clone was counted a single time. The J gene is TRBJ1-2, the V gene TRBV19, with D perhaps TRBD1 (5 bases). CDR3 size: 14 residues. Germline CDR1 LNHDA, CDR2 SQIVND (reference sequence). Between the trimmed V and J ends, which lost 1 base and 6 bases, there was a span of 12 bases. The CDR3 sequence: CASSIGLKGDGYTF. The CDR3 DNA follows: TGTGCCAGTAGTATAGGCCTTAAAGGGGATGGCTACACCTTC.

The chain links TRBV28 to TRBJ2-6, with TRBD1 as a possible D gene (6 bases). Trimming took 5 bases from V and 0 from J, leaving 11 bases between them. Germline V gives CDR1 MDHEN, CDR2 SYDVKM. The CDR3 length is 16 residues. The CDR3: CASSITGSSGANVLTF. As DNA, the CDR3 is TGTGCCAGCAGTATAACAGGGAGCTCTGGGGCCAACGTCCTGACTTTC.

This chain connects TRBV5-6 to TRBJ1-2, with D perhaps TRBD1 (5 bases). The length of the CDR3 is 13 residues. V was clipped by 4 bases and J by 4 bases, with 11 bases between them. Germline V CDR1 and CDR2: SGHDT, YYEEEE. This CDR3 reads CASSGVGLYGYTF. The CDR3 coding sequence is TGTGCCAGCAGCGGGGTGGGGCTCTATGGCTACACCTTC.

The gene calls are TRBV11-3 and TRBJ2-1, with 15 bases that match TRBD2. V lost 5 bases to trimming and J lost 5 bases; unmatched junction nucleotides: 16. The CDR3 is 20 amino acids. Looked up from germline, CDR1 is SGHNT and CDR2 is YENEEA. The CDR3: CASSPGGRGRTSGRDNEQFF. The CDR3 bases are TGTGCCAGCAGCCCAGGTGGTCGGGGGAGGACTAGCGGGAGGGACAATGAGCAGTTCTTC.

The chain is built from TRBV11-2 and TRBJ1-4, with D perhaps matching TRBD1 (6 bases). The CDR3 contains 14 residues. Germline V gene lookup returns CDR1 SGHAT and CDR2 FQNNGV. Trimming took 5 bases from V and 7 from J, leaving 14 bases between them. The CDR3 protein is CASSDTGMGEKLFF. The CDR3 DNA is TGTGCCAGCAGCGATACAGGGATGGGTGAAAAACTGTTTTTT.

J is TRBJ2-3 and V is TRBV5-4; TRBD1 matches at 7 bases. With V trimmed by 4 bases and J by 9 bases, 14 bases remained unmatched. From germline, CDR1 is SGHNT and CDR2 YYREEE (reference sequence). The CDR3 covers 15 residues. The CDR3 coding sequence is TGTGCCAGCAGCACAAGGACAGGCTTTGATCGGACGCAGTATTTT. Its translation is CASSTRTGFDRTQYF.

V and J are TRBV27 and TRBJ1-3, with D possibly being TRBD1 (6 bases). V lost 5 bases to trimming and J lost 3 bases, with 11 bases between them. The CDR3 contains 14 residues. The germline V gene encodes CDR1 MNHEY and CDR2 SMNVEV (reference sequence). This chain's CDR3 is CASSPGTFGNTIYF. The CDR3 DNA is TGTGCCAGCAGTCCCGGGACATTTGGAAACACCATATATTTT.

This clone was observed a handful of times. DNA of the CDR3: TGTGCCAGCAGCTTGGGACAGGTCTTGAATCAGCCCCAGCATTTT. Encoded protein: CASSLGQVLNQPQHF. The chain uses TRBV5-8 and TRBJ1-5, with a possible D match to TRBD1 (6 bases). The germline V and J ends were trimmed by 0 bases and 4 bases, with 11 bases remaining between them. CDR3 length equals 15 residues. Germline loops: CDR1 SGHTS, CDR2 YDEGEE.

This chain connects TRBV27 to TRBJ2-6, with TRBD1 matching over 8 bases. The V segment lost 7 bases and the J segment 3 bases; nucleotides outside the gene matches: 14. The V gene's germline CDR1 is MNHEY and CDR2 SMNVEV (reference sequence). This CDR3 region has 18 residues. CDR3 in DNA: TGTGCCAGCACAAGATTAGGGCAGGGGGCGATTGGGGCCAACGTCCTGACTTTC. The encoded protein is CASTRLGQGAIGANVLTF. Full variable domain (rest looked up from reference TRBV27 and TRBJ2-6): EAQVTQNPRYLITVTGKKLTVTCSQNMNHEYMSWYRQDPGLGLRQIYYSMNVEVTDKGDVPEGYKVSRKEKRNFPLILESPSPNQTSLYFCASTRLGQGAIGANVLTFGAGSRLTVL.

The chain carries TRBV6-6 and TRBJ1-4; TRBD1 matches 7 bases. The CDR3 length is 14 residues. CDR1 is MNHNY and CDR2 is SVGAGI in the germline V gene (reference sequence). V shed 9 bases, J shed 8 bases, and the junction held 12 bases outside the gene matches. The CDR3 sequence: CASSYDRVSEKLFF. For the CDR3, the DNA is TGTGCCAGTTCATACGACAGGGTCAGCGAAAAACTGTTTTTT.

The V and J genes are TRBV3-1 (or the pseudogene TRBV3-2) and TRBJ1-4, with no clear D. The CDR3 is 15 amino acids. V lost 3 bases and J lost 0, with 8 bases in between. Germline V gene lookup returns CDR1 LGHDT and CDR2 YNNKEL (reference sequence). The CDR3 region has the DNA TGTGCCAGCAGCCAGGTCCGCGCAACTAATGAAAAACTGTTTTTT. Protein: CASSQVRATNEKLFF.

This sequence joins TRBV6-5 and TRBJ2-3; a possible D gene is TRBD1 (6 bases). CDR1 and CDR2 (germline): MNHEY, SVGAGI. V was shortened by 6 bases and J by 4 bases, with 8 bases between the two germline ends. The CDR3 loop spans 12 amino acids. The CDR3 sequence: CASSTGPDTQYF. The CDR3 DNA reads TGTGCCAGCAGCACAGGGCCAGATACGCAGTATTTT.

V gene TRBV3-1 (or the pseudogene TRBV3-2) combines with J gene TRBJ2-1; 9 bases fit TRBD1. The germline CDR1 and CDR2 sequences are LGHDT and YNNKEL (reference sequence). The CDR3 has 16 amino acids. V trimming: 4 bases; J trimming: 2 bases; junction bases outside the gene matches: 6. CDR3 DNA sequence: TGTGCCAGCAGCCCAGGGGGGACAGGGCCCTACAATGAGCAGTTCTTC. This sequence encodes CASSPGGTGPYNEQFF.

The rearrangement links TRBV5-1 to TRBJ2-1; tentatively, D is TRBD2 (6 bases). Germline V gene data show CDR1 as SGHRS and CDR2 as YFSETQ. CDR3 length equals 15 residues. V was cut by 5 bases and J by 0 bases, with 12 bases left in between. CDR3 protein: CASSVRDFSYNEQFF. The CDR3, as DNA: TGCGCCAGCAGTGTCCGGGACTTCTCCTACAATGAGCAGTTCTTC.

J is TRBJ2-7 and V is TRBV27, with TRBD2 identical over 9 bases. Trimming removed 6 bases from V and 6 bases from J; junction bases left unmatched: 12. Germline CDR1 and CDR2: MNHEY and SMNVEV (reference sequence). The CDR3 has 15 amino acids. The CDR3 DNA reads as TGTGCCAGCAGCCCCCGGGCTAGCGGGGCCTTCGAGCAGTACTTC. The encoded protein is CASSPRASGAFEQYF.

The CDR3 bases are TGTGCCAGCAGCGTCGCAGGCTACAATGAGCAGTTCTTC. This encodes CASSVAGYNEQFF. The V call is TRBV9, the J call TRBJ2-1; D is unclear. V gave up 2 bases and J gave up 3 bases, with 6 bases separating them. Germline V gene sequence: CDR1 SGDLS, CDR2 YYNGEE. This CDR3 region has 13 residues.

A word on this clone: The same CDR3 is also encoded by other DNA sequences in this sample. The rearrangement joins TRBV10-3 to TRBJ2-2; the D gene is possibly TRBD1 (5 bases). Trimming shortened V by 8 bases and J by 4 bases, and 11 bases separated the two germline ends. The CDR3 is 13 amino acids. The germline gives CDR1 ENHRY, CDR2 SYGVKD. Here the CDR3 DNA reads TGTGCCATCGGAAGGGGTGGCACCGGGGAGCTGTTTTTT. Its protein product is CAIGRGGTGELFF.

V gene TRBV4-1 combines with J gene TRBJ2-7; TRBD1 matches at 8 bases. From germline, CDR1 is MGHRA and CDR2 YSYEKL. The CDR3 sequence is 15 residues long. Trimming removed 4 bases from V and 5 bases from J; junction bases left unmatched: 10. This CDR3 reads CASSRLRTGLDEQYF. The CDR3 bases are TGCGCCAGCAGCCGCCTAAGGACAGGGTTGGACGAGCAGTACTTC.

This clone turned up a few times. The chain employs TRBV10-1 and TRBJ1-2; weak D call: TRBD1 (6 bases). CDR1 is WNHNN, CDR2 SYGVQD, per germline (reference sequence). The CDR3 has 13 amino acids. The V gene lost 6 bases and the J gene lost 3 bases, with 11 bases spanning the gap. The CDR3 loop reads CASRKGHDYGYTF. In DNA, the CDR3 is TGCGCCAGCAGGAAGGGACACGACTATGGCTACACCTTC.

The chain employs TRBV5-6 and TRBJ1-4; 12 positions match TRBD1. This CDR3 has 16 residues. Per the germline V gene, CDR1 is SGHDT and CDR2 is YYEEEE. Trimming removed 6 bases from V and 7 bases from J; junction bases left unmatched: 10. For the CDR3, the DNA is TGTGCCAGCACCAACGGGGGGACAGGGGGCTTTGAAAAACTGTTTTTT. It translates to CASTNGGTGGFEKLFF.

The chain recombines TRBV5-1 with TRBJ2-1, with TRBD2 matching over 11 bases. Germline loops: CDR1 SGHRS, CDR2 YFSETQ. J gave up 12 bases and V 4 bases, and 15 bases lay outside the gene matches. The CDR3 is 16 residues long. DNA for the CDR3: TGCGCCAGCAGCGAGGGACTAGCGGCCGCCATGGGGGGGCAGTTCTTC. Protein: CASSEGLAAAMGGQFF.

The CDR3 protein is CASSLAGGNSPLHF. The CDR3 DNA follows: TGCGCCAGCAGCTTGGCAGGGGGCAATTCACCCCTCCACTTT. This sequence joins TRBV5-1 and TRBJ1-6; TRBD1 matches at 8 bases. This CDR3 is 14 amino acids long. The V and J ends lost 0 bases and 7 bases, in that order; junction bases with no gene match: 0. Germline lookup yields CDR1 SGHRS and CDR2 YFSETQ. Using reference TRBV5-1 and TRBJ1-6 for the parts outside the CDR3, the full variable domain is KAGVTQTPRYLIKTRGQQVTLSCSPISGHRSVSWYQQTPGQGLQFLFEYFSETQRNKGNFPGRFSGRQFSNSRSEMNVSTLELGDSALYLCASSLAGGNSPLHFGNGTRLTVT.

This clone has only one observation. The genes are TRBV14 and TRBJ2-1; 7 positions match TRBD2. Trimming cost V 0 bases and J 8 bases; bases outside gene matches: 13. The CDR3 extends over 17 amino acids. CDR1 SGHDN and CDR2 FVKESK come from the germline V gene. The CDR3 nucleotides are TGTGCCAGCAGCCAAGAAACAGCGGGGAGCCGGGTCTATGAGCAGTTCTTC. Its translation is CASSQETAGSRVYEQFF.

The chain links TRBV5-5 to TRBJ2-1; 9 bases map to TRBD2. The CDR3 contains 17 residues. V shed 3 bases and J 10 bases; nucleotides not matched to a gene: 17. Germline V lookup: CDR1 SGHKS, CDR2 YYEKEE (reference sequence). The CDR3 here is CASSSTGGASGVGEQFF. CDR3 in DNA: TGTGCCAGCAGCTCCACCGGGGGGGCTAGCGGGGTCGGGGAGCAGTTCTTC. Full variable domain (missing parts from reference TRBV5-5 and TRBJ2-1): DAGVTQSPTHLIKTRGQQVTLRCSPISGHKSVSWYQQVLGQGPQFIFQYYEKEERGRGNFPDRFSARQFPNYSSELNVNALLLGDSALYLCASSSTGGASGVGEQFFGPGTRLTVL.

In this sample, this clone turned up once. CDR3 nucleotide sequence: TGCGCCAGCAGCTTGGACGGGAGCTCTGGAAACACCATATATTTT. Its protein product is CASSLDGSSGNTIYF. This rearrangement joins TRBV5-1 to TRBJ1-3; D is ambiguous. Germline assignment: CDR1 SGHRS and CDR2 YFSETQ. Trimming cost V 0 bases and J 0 bases, with 7 bases left between them. The CDR3 sequence is 15 residues long.